This T cell receptor beta chain emerged from a study of vaccination and CD4 T cells after COVID-19. V was cut by 8 bases and J by 3 bases, with 20 bases left in between. The CDR3 length is 15 residues. Germline V gives CDR1 LNHNV, CDR2 YYDKDF (reference sequence). This clonotype was seen a few times. Stated time point: late sampling 161 to 241 days after vaccination in three convalescent patients. TCRdb re-analysed the PCR reads in MiXCR, keeping a single row per CDR3 protein. The repertoire includes about 36,000 distinct CDR3 sequences, around 35% of them detected once, and 5% to 6.5% sits in the top ten.

The TCR sequence derives from a human donor who had recovered from COVID-19. The sample here was CD4+ T cells from blood, taken about 7 months after SARS-CoV-2 vaccination. This chain connects TRBV15 to TRBJ2-7; maybe TRBD1 (6 bases). The CDR3: CATSVKRDTFYEQYF. The CDR3 bases are TGTGCCACCTCCGTCAAGAGGGACACCTTCTACGAGCAGTACTTC. The full variable domain, in which reference TRBV15 and TRBJ2-7 provide the parts outside the CDR3, is DAMVIQNPRYQVTQFGKPVTLSCSQTLNHNVMYWYQQKSSQAPKLLFHYYDKDFNNEADTPDNFQSRRPNTSFCFLDIRSPGLGDTAMYLCATSVKRDTFYEQYFGPGTRLTVT.